This TCR beta chain was sequenced in a study of blood T cell repertoires in COVID-19. Study-wide background: The samples span acute and convalescent COVID-19 from the United States, Italy and Spain. In each case, the material was cDNA or gDNA derived from T cells, B-cell-depleted T cells, or PBMCs.

In the original workflow: Amplification with reference gene primers provided the estimates of nucleated cell counts. Using immunoSEQ multiplex PCR, the repertoire was profiled, and TCRdb retains in-frame clones only, with some absent. V and J calls and clone size come straight from that table; D and trimming were deduced from the DNA. The table records fewer than 700,000 clones, about 89% of them present only once. Germline V gives CDR1 SGHRS, CDR2 YFSETQ. Germline trimming cut 2 bases from V and 5 bases from J; bases unmatched to any gene: 2. The CDR3 sequence is 13 residues long. The clonotype originates from a woman between 45 and 65 years old with COVID-19, enrolled during active disease. This sequence joins TRBV5-1 and TRBJ2-3; TRBD1 matches at 7 bases. The sample consisted of peripheral blood. The CDR3 DNA is TGCGCCAGCAGCTTAGGACAGGTAGATACGCAGTATTTT. It yields the protein CASSLGQVDTQYF.